This T cell receptor (beta chain) was found in a study of blood T cell repertoires in COVID-19. Trimming left V 5 bases short and J 1 base short, with 5 bases between. Germline loops: CDR1 GTSNPN, CDR2 SVGIG (reference sequence). The CDR3 length is 11 residues. Assay used: immunoSEQ multiplex PCR; TCRdb lists only in-frame clones, some missing. The data contain 100,000 or so clones, about 85% of them seen just once; the ten biggest clones take up roughly 12%. This TCR was sampled from a human donor in a cohort sampled during active COVID-19. This sequence joins TRBV30 and TRBJ1-1, with a weak D call TRBD1 (5 bases). The sequencing sample was made of peripheral blood. The CDR3 nucleotides are TGTGCCTGGCAGGGGAACACTGAAGCTTTCTTT. It specifies CAWQGNTEAFF.